A selection of T cell receptor beta chains follows, all from one sample in a study of long-term antiretroviral therapy in people with HIV. Libraries were prepared by immunoSEQ multiplex PCR; TCRdb keeps only in-frame clonotypes and omits some of them. The data show roughly 29,000 clones, with approximately 85% seen just once and just under 8.5% held by the top ten. The sample consisted of unsorted PBMCs, taken 3 years after starting antiretroviral therapy. The origin of the receptors is a man aged 35 to 55 with HIV. Each CDR3 is given with its conserved first and last residue. Fields, in order: J gene, V gene, CDR3 length, D gene, clone size, CDR3 protein, CDR3 DNA. D genes are given only for firm matches. Clone size is given for some rows only: seen once, a few or many times, or a class if the clone is expanded.

TRBJ2-7 | TRBV19 | 12 | TRBD1 | - | CASGQGSYEQYF | TGTGCCAGTGGACAGGGGAGCTACGAGCAGTACTTC
TRBJ2-3 | TRBV11-2 | 16 | - | - | CASSLYGAGDTDTQYF | TGTGCCAGCAGCTTATATGGGGCAGGGGATACAGATACGCAGTATTTT
TRBJ2-3 | TRBV5-1 | 18 | TRBD2 | - | CASSSLTSGRSSTDTQYF | TGCGCCAGCAGCTCCTTGACTAGCGGGCGGTCGAGCACAGATACGCAGTATTTT
TRBJ2-1 | TRBV14 | 17 | - | - | CASSQDSGRAAYNEQFF | TGTGCCAGCAGCCAAGATTCGGGGCGCGCTGCCTACAATGAGCAGTTCTTC
TRBJ2-3 | TRBV18 | 14 | TRBD2 | - | CASSVGDYTDTQYF | TGTGCCAGCTCAGTAGGGGACTACACAGATACGCAGTATTTT
TRBJ1-1 | TRBV19 | 13 | - | - | CASSIAGVSAAFF | TGTGCCAGTAGTATCGCAGGTGTTTCGGCCGCTTTCTTT
TRBJ1-1 | TRBV13 | 18 | - | - | CASSLAGEVHSRDTEAFF | TGTGCCAGCAGCTTAGCAGGGGAGGTCCACTCGCGGGACACTGAAGCTTTCTTT
TRBJ2-3 | TRBV7-9 | 16 | - | - | CASSLTAGRITDTQYF | TGTGCCAGCAGCCTAACGGCGGGAAGAATCACAGATACGCAGTATTTT
TRBJ1-2 | TRBV21-1 | 18 | - | - | CASSKRPGPWRNNYGYTF | TGTGCCAGCAGCAAAAGGCCAGGGCCGTGGAGAAATAACTATGGCTACACCTTC
TRBJ2-2 | TRBV7-6 | 15 | - | - | CASSLVGEHTGELFF | TGTGCCAGCAGCTTAGTCGGGGAGCACACCGGGGAGCTGTTTTTT
TRBJ1-4 | TRBV7-9 | 15 | - | - | CASSTRDPRDEKLFF | TGTGCCAGCAGCACCCGGGACCCGCGGGATGAAAAACTGTTTTTT
TRBJ1-1 | TRBV7-9 | 15 | TRBD1 | few | CASSLGGGGGTEAFF | TGTGCCAGCAGCTTAGGTGGAGGGGGCGGAACTGAAGCTTTCTTT
TRBJ1-5 | TRBV19 | 16 | TRBD1 | once | CASSPPGTGIEQPQHF | TGTGCCAGTAGTCCCCCTGGGACAGGGATCGAGCAGCCCCAGCATTTT
TRBJ2-3 | TRBV5-1 | 15 | - | once | CASSLEGLDTDTQYF | TGCGCCAGCAGCTTGGAAGGCCTAGATACAGATACGCAGTATTTT
TRBJ1-1 | TRBV27 | 15 | TRBD1 | - | CASSTPGQGDTEAFF | TGTGCCAGCAGTACCCCGGGACAGGGGGACACTGAAGCTTTCTTT
TRBJ2-7 | TRBV18 | 14 | - | - | CASSPYSAEHEQYF | TGTGCCAGCTCACCATATTCAGCGGAGCACGAGCAGTACTTC
TRBJ2-7 | TRBV6-1 | 15 | - | - | CASRIGTSYLYEQYF | TGTGCCAGCAGGATTGGGACTTCCTACCTCTACGAGCAGTACTTC
TRBJ2-6 | TRBV6-1 | 15 | - | once | CASRPISSGANVLTF | TGTGCCAGCAGACCCATAAGCTCTGGGGCCAACGTCCTGACTTTC
TRBJ1-1 | TRBV7-9 | 14 | - | - | CASSRQGGNTEAFF | TGTGCCAGCAGCCGGCAGGGAGGGAACACTGAAGCTTTCTTT
TRBJ1-2 | TRBV7-9 | 15 | - | - | CASSPWDGEIYGYTF | TGTGCCAGCAGCCCCTGGGACGGAGAAATTTATGGCTACACCTTC
TRBJ2-2 | TRBV6-1 | 13 | - | - | CASMAPNTGELFF | TGTGCCAGCATGGCCCCTAACACCGGGGAGCTGTTTTTT
TRBJ2-2 | TRBV5-1 | 12 | - | - | CASSSNTGELFF | TGCGCCAGCAGCTCGAACACCGGGGAGCTGTTTTTT
TRBJ2-3 | TRBV7-3 | 15 | - | - | CASSLVGGGTDTQYF | TGTGCCAGCAGCTTAGTGGGAGGAGGCACAGATACGCAGTATTTT
TRBJ1-4 | TRBV30 | 14 | - | - | CAWSRGNEDEKLFF | TGTGCCTGGAGCCGGGGCAATGAGGATGAAAAACTGTTTTTT
TRBJ2-7 | TRBV7-2 | 14 | - | - | CASSPGGSGYEQYF | TGTGCCAGCAGCCCAGGGGGGTCGGGCTACGAGCAGTACTTC
TRBJ2-3 | TRBV5-1 | 17 | - | once | CASSLGGPLNPTDTQYF | TGCGCCAGCAGCTTGGGGGGTCCCCTTAATCCCACAGATACGCAGTATTTT
TRBJ2-7 | TRBV30 | 14 | TRBD1 | - | CAWSKSGGGYEQYF | TGTGCCTGGAGTAAATCAGGGGGCGGCTACGAGCAGTACTTC
TRBJ1-3 | TRBV19 | 17 | TRBD1 | - | CASTSIGTGSSGNTIYF | TGTGCCAGTACCAGCATAGGGACAGGGAGCTCTGGAAACACCATATATTTT
TRBJ2-2 | TRBV7-8 | 13 | - | - | CASSLRGSGELFF | TGTGCCAGCAGCTTACGGGGATCCGGGGAGCTGTTTTTT
TRBJ2-1 | TRBV18 | 16 | TRBD1 | - | CASSPKTGAGVYEQFF | TGTGCCAGCTCACCCAAGACAGGGGCCGGGGTCTATGAGCAGTTCTTC
TRBJ2-7 | TRBV19 | 16 | TRBD1 | medium-sized | CASSIHRTGLKIEQYF | TGTGCCAGTAGTATACATCGGACAGGCTTGAAGATCGAGCAGTACTTC
TRBJ2-3 | TRBV29-1 | 17 | TRBD1 | - | CSVSTGGNTFSTDTQYF | TGCAGCGTTTCCACAGGGGGTAATACGTTTAGCACAGATACGCAGTATTTT
TRBJ2-2 | TRBV7-6 | 16 | TRBD2 | - | CASSLGASGQDGELFF | TGTGCCAGCAGCTTAGGGGCTAGCGGTCAGGATGGGGAGCTGTTTTTT
TRBJ2-2 | TRBV14 | 16 | TRBD1 | - | CASSQEGQGDTGELFF | TGTGCCAGCAGCCAAGAGGGACAGGGGGACACCGGGGAGCTGTTTTTT
TRBJ1-5 | TRBV5-1 | 14 | TRBD1 | - | CASSEGQGGQPQHF | TGCGCCAGCAGCGAAGGACAGGGAGGTCAGCCCCAGCATTTT
TRBJ2-3 | TRBV18 | 16 | TRBD2 | - | CASSPLRAGLTDTQYF | TGTGCCAGCTCACCACTCCGAGCGGGGCTCACAGATACGCAGTATTTT
TRBJ1-2 | TRBV5-1 | 16 | TRBD1 | - | CASSPGQFQLNYGYTF | TGCGCCAGCAGCCCGGGACAGTTCCAGCTTAACTATGGCTACACCTTC
TRBJ1-1 | TRBV5-1 | 12 | - | - | CASSPGGTEAFF | TGCGCCAGCAGCCCGGGTGGGACTGAAGCTTTCTTT
TRBJ1-1 | TRBV11-3 | 11 | - | - | CASSLAAEAFF | TGTGCCAGCAGCTTAGCGGCAGAAGCTTTCTTT
TRBJ2-1 | TRBV6-6 | 13 | - | - | CASSYTGSGEQFF | TGTGCCAGCAGTTATACAGGGTCTGGTGAGCAGTTCTTC
TRBJ2-2 | TRBV12-5 | 16 | - | - | CASGSTILRAAGELFF | TGTGCTAGTGGCTCGACTATACTACGAGCGGCCGGGGAGCTGTTTTTT
TRBJ2-7 | TRBV29-1 | 13 | TRBD1 | - | CSVEAPTGVEQYF | TGCAGCGTTGAAGCCCCGACAGGGGTCGAGCAGTACTTC